The 21 T cell receptor beta chains in this list originate from one sample, sequenced in a study of cytomegalovirus exposure and HLA in healthy donors. PCR primers comprised 60 Vbeta and 13 Jbeta primers. The data were produced by immunoSEQ multiplex PCR, yet TCRdb's version contains in-frame clones alone and is incomplete. Among approximately 120,000 clones, over 60% were seen once, and the ten largest hold 11%. The sample comprised PBMCs. The receptor set was obtained from a man aged 35 to 55 in good health and CMV-seropositive.

The chain employs TRBV19 and TRBJ2-2; a possible D gene is TRBD1 (6 bases). Germline values: CDR1 LNHDA, CDR2 SQIVND (reference sequence). The CDR3 has 15 amino acids. V gave up 4 bases and J gave up 5 bases, with 14 bases separating them. The CDR3 protein is CASSTGDKETGELFF. The CDR3 DNA follows: TGTGCCAGTAGTACCGGGGACAAGGAGACCGGGGAGCTGTTTTTT.

The chain employs TRBV18 and TRBJ2-7; possibly TRBD1 for D (5 bases). The CDR3 length is 15 residues. Trimming removed 1 base from V and 3 bases from J, with 13 bases in between. Germline CDR1 reads KGHSH; CDR2 reads LQKENI. The CDR3, as DNA: TGTGCCAGCTCACCACGACAGATTGTTCTCTACGAGCAGTACTTC. Encoded protein: CASSPRQIVLYEQYF. The whole variable domain, remainder taken from reference TRBV18 and TRBJ2-7, is NAGVMQNPRHLVRRRGQEARLRCSPMKGHSHVYWYRQLPEEGLKFMVYLQKENIIDESGMPKERFSAEFPKEGPSILRIQQVVRGDSAAYFCASSPRQIVLYEQYFGPGTRLTVT.

This chain links TRBV28 with TRBJ1-1; D is undetermined. There are 14 residues in the CDR3. Germline V CDR1 and CDR2: MDHEN, SYDVKM. The V gene lost 4 bases and the J gene lost 10 bases, with 19 bases spanning the gap. This chain's CDR3 is CASSSPPGALGAFF. As DNA, the CDR3 is TGTGCCAGCAGTTCCCCTCCAGGTGCCTTAGGAGCTTTCTTT.

V gene TRBV29-1 combines with J gene TRBJ2-7; 9 bases line up with TRBD1. With V trimmed by 8 bases and J by 5 bases, 10 bases remained unmatched. The CDR3 length is 13 residues. Germline V CDR1 and CDR2: SQVTM, ANQGSEA. This CDR3 reads CSTKTTGGDEQYF. CDR3 in DNA: TGCAGCACCAAAACCACAGGGGGCGACGAGCAGTACTTC.

This chain uses TRBV6-4 with TRBJ2-1, with 8 nucleotides matching TRBD2. V lost 6 bases and J lost 1; bases outside the gene matches: 8. The CDR3 runs to 16 residues. Looked up from germline, CDR1 is MRHNA and CDR2 is SNTAGT. The DNA of the CDR3 is TGTGCCAGCAGCCCCTCCTCTAGCGGGTCCTACAATGAGCAGTTCTTC. This encodes CASSPSSSGSYNEQFF.

This clone was counted only a few times. The rearrangement links TRBV6-1 to TRBJ1-5; a weak D match, TRBD1 (6 bases). The CDR3 is 15 residues long. Germline loops: CDR1 MNHNS, CDR2 SASEGT. V was cut by 2 bases and J by 0 bases, with 8 bases left in between. Here the CDR3 DNA reads TGTGCCAGCAGTGAAACAGGGCATAGCAATCAGCCCCAGCATTTT. Protein: CASSETGHSNQPQHF.

The rearrangement links TRBV9 to TRBJ2-3; the match to TRBD2 covers 8 bases. V trimming: 4 bases; J trimming: 6 bases; junction bases outside the gene matches: 7. Germline V CDR1 and CDR2: SGDLS, YYNGEE. CDR3 size: 14 residues. The CDR3 DNA reads as TGTGCCAGCAGCTTAGCGGGGATTTTGGATACGCAGTATTTT. Protein product: CASSLAGILDTQYF.

The CDR3 region has the DNA TGTGCCAGCGGCAGGCAAACCTACGAGCAGTACTTC. It yields the protein CASGRQTYEQYF. This sequence joins TRBV28 and TRBJ2-7; D gene uncertain. Germline values: CDR1 MDHEN, CDR2 SYDVKM. The CDR3 consists of 12 residues. The V end lost 8 bases, the J end lost 2 bases, and 10 bases lay between the germline ends.

The chain uses TRBV11-1 and TRBJ2-1; 7 bases are a match to TRBD1. V lost 5 bases to trimming and J lost 14 bases; unmatched junction nucleotides: 15. Looked up from germline, CDR1 is SGHAT and CDR2 is FQDESV (reference sequence). The CDR3 extends over 14 amino acids. The CDR3 here is CASSPSDRAVGKFF. The CDR3 bases are TGTGCCAGCAGCCCCTCCGACAGGGCGGTTGGGAAGTTCTTC.

There are a few counts of this clone. The J gene is TRBJ1-4, the V gene TRBV11-2; D gene ambiguous. Trimming stripped 5 bases from V and 3 bases from J, with 10 bases between. The length of the CDR3 is 14 residues. The germline V gene encodes CDR1 SGHAT and CDR2 FQNNGV. CDR3 amino acids: CASSTSRANEKLFF. The CDR3 DNA sequence: TGTGCCAGCAGCACGTCGCGAGCTAATGAAAAACTGTTTTTT.

The chain employs TRBV6-4 and TRBJ2-5; tentatively, D is TRBD1 (5 bases). The J call may be mistaken, given a closer DNA end match to TRBJ2-7. The CDR3 runs to 15 residues. Germline V CDR1 and CDR2: MRHNA, SNTAGT. In DNA form, the CDR3 reads TGTGCCAGCAGTGTCGAAAGGGGCTTAGCCTACGAGCAGTACTTC. Encoded protein: CASSVERGLAYEQYF.

V is TRBV9 and J is TRBJ2-2; no definite D call. The germline V gene encodes CDR1 SGDLS and CDR2 YYNGEE. The CDR3 is 13 amino acids. V was clipped by 3 bases and J by 1 base, with 4 bases between them. The CDR3 DNA reads as TGTGCCAGCAGCGACGGGAACACCGGGGAGCTGTTTTTT. It specifies CASSDGNTGELFF.

The CDR3 protein is CASSLSRGANGYTF. CDR3 coding DNA: TGTGCCAGCAGCCTCAGTCGTGGGGCGAATGGCTACACCTTC. This chain links TRBV5-6 with TRBJ1-2; tentatively, D is TRBD1 (5 bases). With 4 bases removed from V and 6 bases from J, the gap between germline ends came to 16 bases. Germline values: CDR1 SGHDT, CDR2 YYEEEE. CDR3 length: 14 residues. Full variable domain (missing parts from reference TRBV5-6 and TRBJ1-2): DAGVTQSPTHLIKTRGQQVTLRCSPKSGHDTVSWYQQALGQGPQFIFQYYEEEERQRGNFPDRFSGHQFPNYSSELNVNALLLGDSALYLCASSLSRGANGYTFGSGTRLTVV.

The chain recombines TRBV5-6 with TRBJ1-4; D is possibly TRBD1 (5 bases). CDR3 size: 15 residues. Germline CDR1 and CDR2: SGHDT and YYEEEE. Trimming removed 1 base at V and 3 bases at J, with 10 bases between. The CDR3 DNA reads TGTGCCAGCAGCTTGAACTGGGACTCTAATGAAAAACTGTTTTTT. Translating it yields CASSLNWDSNEKLFF.

V is TRBV5-4 and J is TRBJ2-2; D possibly corresponds to TRBD2 (7 bases). The CDR3 sequence is 16 residues long. Trimming shortened V by 2 bases and J by 3 bases, and 14 bases separated the two germline ends. Germline-derived CDR1 and CDR2 are SGHNT and YYREEE (reference sequence). The CDR3 loop reads CASSFSTGRDTGELFF. CDR3 nucleotides: TGTGCCAGCAGCTTCAGCACAGGGAGGGACACCGGGGAGCTGTTTTTT.

This chain connects TRBV14 to TRBJ2-1; 8 positions agree with TRBD2. V was pared by 2 bases and J by 4 bases, with 4 bases of the junction left unmatched. There are 15 residues in the CDR3. Germline loops: CDR1 SGHDN, CDR2 FVKESK. DNA for the CDR3: TGTGCCAGCAGCCAAAGGCGGGGGGATTACAATGAGCAGTTCTTC. Its protein product is CASSQRRGDYNEQFF.

CDR3 nucleotides: TGTGCCAGCAGCGACAGGGCTACAAGAGACGAGCAGTACTTC. The encoded protein is CASSDRATRDEQYF. The chain recombines TRBV21-1 with TRBJ2-7; TRBD1 is the table's D call and was not checked against the DNA. TRBV21-1 has pseudogene status. The CDR3 loop spans 14 amino acids.

This rearrangement joins TRBV18 to TRBJ2-5; 8 bases agree with TRBD1. The DNA matches TRBJ2-7 better at its end, which makes the J call doubtful. The CDR3 runs 14 residues. Germline CDR1 reads KGHSH; CDR2 reads LQKENI. In nucleotides, the CDR3 is TGTGCCAGCTCACCAGGACAGGGTAATTTCGAGCAGTACTTC. It is translated as CASSPGQGNFEQYF.

The genes are TRBV5-4 and TRBJ1-4; D not certain. The germline V gene encodes CDR1 SGHNT and CDR2 YYREEE (reference sequence). The CDR3 has 14 amino acids. The V and J ends lost 1 base and 8 bases respectively, with 12 bases between them. CDR3 sequence: CASSLTAEREKLFF. CDR3 bases: TGTGCCAGCAGCTTGACAGCCGAACGGGAAAAACTGTTTTTT.

This clone was observed a few times. The chain carries TRBV10-3 and TRBJ2-1; TRBD2 matches at 12 bases. Germline CDR1 ENHRY, CDR2 SYGVKD. The CDR3 runs to 16 residues. V lost 4 bases, J lost 8 bases, and 9 bases stayed unmatched. The CDR3 DNA is TGTGCCATCAGTGGGAGGACTAGCGGGGACGTCGATGAGCAGTTCTTC. Its translation: CAISGRTSGDVDEQFF.

The chain recombines TRBV18 with TRBJ2-7; 8 bases map to TRBD1. The CDR3 is made up of 14 amino acids. Germline values: CDR1 KGHSH, CDR2 LQKENI. The trim removed 6 bases at V and 3 bases at J, leaving 7 bases unmatched. The CDR3 bases are TGTGCCAGCTCGCACAGGGGGAGCGACTACGAGCAGTACTTC. Amino acids: CASSHRGSDYEQYF. Variable domain in full (rest from reference TRBV18 and TRBJ2-7): NAGVMQNPRHLVRRRGQEARLRCSPMKGHSHVYWYRQLPEEGLKFMVYLQKENIIDESGMPKERFSAEFPKEGPSILRIQQVVRGDSAAYFCASSHRGSDYEQYFGPGTRLTVT.